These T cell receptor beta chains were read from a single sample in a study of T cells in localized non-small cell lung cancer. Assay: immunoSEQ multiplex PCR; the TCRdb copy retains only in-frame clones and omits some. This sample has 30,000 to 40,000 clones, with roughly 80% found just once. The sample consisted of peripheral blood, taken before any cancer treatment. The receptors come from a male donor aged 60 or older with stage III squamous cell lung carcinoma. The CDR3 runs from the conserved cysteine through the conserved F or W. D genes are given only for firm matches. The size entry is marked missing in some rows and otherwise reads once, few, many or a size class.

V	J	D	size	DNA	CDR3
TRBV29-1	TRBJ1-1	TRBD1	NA	TGCAGCGCCCGGACAGGGGAAGCTTTCTTT	CSARTGEAFF
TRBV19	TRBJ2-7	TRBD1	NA	TGTGCCAGTAGTATGCGGGACAGGGGGCCCGAGCAGTACTTC	CASSMRDRGPEQYF
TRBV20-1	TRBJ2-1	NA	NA	TGCAGTGCTAGAAGGGATGAGCAGTTCTTC	CSARRDEQFF
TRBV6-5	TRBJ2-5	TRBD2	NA	TGTGCCAGCAGGGGACTAGCCCAAGAGACCCAGTACTTC	CASRGLAQETQYF
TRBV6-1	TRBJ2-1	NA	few	TGTGCCAGCAGTGAAGAGGTGGGGTCCTACAATGAGCAGTTCTTC	CASSEEVGSYNEQFF
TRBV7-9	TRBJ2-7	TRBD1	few	TGTGCCAGCAGCTCTAAAGGCCGAGGGGACAGGGACTACGAGCAGTACTTC	CASSSKGRGDRDYEQYF
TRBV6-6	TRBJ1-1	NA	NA	TGTGCCAGCAGTTCGGAGAACATGAACACTGAAGCTTTCTTT	CASSSENMNTEAFF
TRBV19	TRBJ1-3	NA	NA	TGTGCCAGTAGTATTGGGAGGGCCAGACCTTCTAGAGACACCATATATTTT	CASSIGRARPSRDTIYF
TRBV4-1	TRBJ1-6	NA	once	TGCGCCAGCAGCCAGAGGGGAGCCTATAATTCACCCCTCCACTTT	CASSQRGAYNSPLHF
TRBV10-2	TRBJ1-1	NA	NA	TGCGCCAGCAGCCGTAGGACTGAAGCTTTCTTT	CASSRRTEAFF
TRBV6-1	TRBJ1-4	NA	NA	TGTGCCAGCAGTGAAGACGTCAGGGGTTTTGGTAAACTGTTTTTT	CASSEDVRGFGKLFF
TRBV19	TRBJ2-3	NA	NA	TGTGCCAGTAGTGCGCCAGTATCCACAGATACGCAGTATTTT	CASSAPVSTDTQYF
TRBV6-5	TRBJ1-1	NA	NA	TGTGCCAGCAGTTACTCAGGGGTGGTGAACACTGAAGCTTTCTTT	CASSYSGVVNTEAFF
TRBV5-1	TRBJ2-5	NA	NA	TGCGCCAGCAGCCCGGATGGGTCCAGGCAAGAGACCCAGTACTTC	CASSPDGSRQETQYF
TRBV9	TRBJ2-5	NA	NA	TGTGCCAGCAGCGCCGGGGGCTATTCCCTCCAAGAGACCCAGTACTTC	CASSAGGYSLQETQYF
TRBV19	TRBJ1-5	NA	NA	TGTGCCAGTACCATGGGGACCGGGACGCTCAATCAGCCCCAGCATTTT	CASTMGTGTLNQPQHF
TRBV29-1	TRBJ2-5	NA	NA	TGCAGCGCCACTCTAGGGGCAGGCCAAGAGACCCAGTACTTC	CSATLGAGQETQYF
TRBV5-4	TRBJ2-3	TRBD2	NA	TGTGCCAGCAGCGAGGGACTAGCGGGAGGACGCACAGATACGCAGTATTTT	CASSEGLAGGRTDTQYF
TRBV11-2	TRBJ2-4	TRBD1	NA	TGTGCCAGCATCCCAGGGGGCTGGGACATTCAGTACTTC	CASIPGGWDIQYF
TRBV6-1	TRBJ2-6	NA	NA	TGTGCCAGCCAGATCTCTGGGGCCAACGTCCTGACTTTC	CASQISGANVLTF
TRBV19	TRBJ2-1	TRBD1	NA	TGTGCCAGTAGTACCGGGACAGGGGAAGAAGATGAGCAGTTCTTC	CASSTGTGEEDEQFF
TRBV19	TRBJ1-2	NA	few	TGTGCCTCCCAAAGACAGCCCTCTAACTATGGCTACACCTTC	CASQRQPSNYGYTF
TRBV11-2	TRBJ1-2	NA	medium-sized	TGTGCCAGCAGCATCGCTACAGGGACCTATGGCTACACCTTC	CASSIATGTYGYTF
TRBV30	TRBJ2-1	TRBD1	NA	TGTGCCTGGAGTCAGGGGGATGAGCAGTTCTTC	CAWSQGDEQFF
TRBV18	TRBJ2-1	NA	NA	TGTGCCAGCTCACCACGCGGGCTATACAATGAGCAGTTCTTC	CASSPRGLYNEQFF
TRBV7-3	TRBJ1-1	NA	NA	TGTGCCAGCAGCTTCTCGGGGAACACTGAAGCTTTCTTT	CASSFSGNTEAFF
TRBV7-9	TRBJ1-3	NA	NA	TGTGCCAGCAGCGCGGGCTTCTCTGGAAACACCATATATTTT	CASSAGFSGNTIYF
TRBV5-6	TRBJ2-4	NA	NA	TGTGCCAGCAGCTTGGAGGGTACGGCCAAAAACATTCAGTACTTC	CASSLEGTAKNIQYF
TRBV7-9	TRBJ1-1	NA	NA	TGTGCCAGCAGCTTGCATGCTCAAGGCACTGAAGCTTTCTTT	CASSLHAQGTEAFF
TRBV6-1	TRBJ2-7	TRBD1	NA	TGTGCCAGCAGTGAACCCCGGGACAGAGGCTCCTACGAGCAGTACTTC	CASSEPRDRGSYEQYF
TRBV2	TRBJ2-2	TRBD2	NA	TGTGCCAGCACACGGACTAGCGAAGGCGGGGAGCTGTTTTTT	CASTRTSEGGELFF
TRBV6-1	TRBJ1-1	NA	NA	TGTGCCAGCAGTAAACAATCGTGGGACACTGAAGCTTTCTTT	CASSKQSWDTEAFF
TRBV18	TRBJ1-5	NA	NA	TGTGCCAGCTCACCGGACAGTGGCAGTCAGCCCCAGCATTTT	CASSPDSGSQPQHF
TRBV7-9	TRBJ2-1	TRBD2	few	TGTGCCAGCAGCTTAGTAAGCGGGAGCTCCTACAATGAGCAGTTCTTC	CASSLVSGSSYNEQFF
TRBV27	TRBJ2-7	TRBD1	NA	TGTGCCAGCAGTCCCAACAGGGGTACAGGGGAGCAGTACTTC	CASSPNRGTGEQYF
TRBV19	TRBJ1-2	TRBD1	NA	TGTGCCAGTAGTACCCGGAGGGGAGGGGGCGATGGCTACACCTTC	CASSTRRGGGDGYTF
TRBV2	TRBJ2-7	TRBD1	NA	TGTGCCAGCGGGGACAGGGGTGTCGGCGAGCAGTACTTC	CASGDRGVGEQYF
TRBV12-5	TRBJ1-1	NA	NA	TGTGCTAGTGGTAAGGAGGGGCCTGAAGCTTTCTTT	CASGKEGPEAFF
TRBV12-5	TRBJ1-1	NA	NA	TGTGCTAGTGGTTTGGGACCCGGGGCAGCTTTCTTT	CASGLGPGAAFF
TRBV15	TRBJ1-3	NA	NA	TGTGCCACCAGCAGAGATCGGCGATCTGGAAACACCATATATTTT	CATSRDRRSGNTIYF
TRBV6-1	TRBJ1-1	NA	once	TGTGCCAGCAGTCAACAGGACCGGGGCACTGAAGCTTTCTTT	CASSQQDRGTEAFF
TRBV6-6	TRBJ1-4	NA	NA	TGTGCCAGCAGAGGTCCAAGTAATGAAAAACTGTTTTTT	CASRGPSNEKLFF
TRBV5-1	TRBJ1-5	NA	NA	TGCGCCAGCAGCCCGAACAGTCTCAATCAGCCCCAGCATTTT	CASSPNSLNQPQHF
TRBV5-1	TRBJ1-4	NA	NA	TGCGCCAGCAGCTTGGGGGACACGGGTGAAAAACTGTTTTTT	CASSLGDTGEKLFF
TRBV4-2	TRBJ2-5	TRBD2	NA	TGTGCCAGCAGCCAAGCAGGGACTAGCGGGATCCAAGAGACCCAGTACTTC	CASSQAGTSGIQETQYF
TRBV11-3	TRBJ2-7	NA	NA	TGTGCCAGCAGCTTAATGGTAGGGGGCTACGAGCAGTACTTC	CASSLMVGGYEQYF
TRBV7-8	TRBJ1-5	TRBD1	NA	TGTGCCAGCAGCTTAGGACAGGGGGTACATCAGCCCCAGCATTTT	CASSLGQGVHQPQHF
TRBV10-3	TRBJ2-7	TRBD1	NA	TGTGCCATCAGTGAAAATCAGGGGGCGGGTCCGGGTTACGAGCAGTACTTC	CAISENQGAGPGYEQYF
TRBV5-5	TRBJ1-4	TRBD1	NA	TGTGCCAGCAGCTTGGCGGGGACAGAAAATGAAAAACTGTTTTTT	CASSLAGTENEKLFF
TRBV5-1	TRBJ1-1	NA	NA	TGCGCCAGCAGCTTGGGACAATTGGGAACTGAAGCTTTCTTT	CASSLGQLGTEAFF
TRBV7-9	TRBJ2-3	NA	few	TGTGCCAGCAGCTTCCTCGGGGGCGGGAGATCCACAGATACGCAGTATTTT	CASSFLGGGRSTDTQYF
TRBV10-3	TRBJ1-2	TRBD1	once	TGTGCCATCAGTTCCAATCCGACAGGGAAAAACTATGGCTACACCTTC	CAISSNPTGKNYGYTF